This TCR beta chain was sequenced in a study of blood T cell repertoires in COVID-19. In the study overall: Both acute and convalescent COVID-19 samples were obtained from the United States, Italy and Spain. The analysed material was cDNA or gDNA that came from T cells, B-cell-depleted T cells, or PBMCs.

Original methodology: Amplification with reference gene primers provided the estimates of nucleated cell counts. Measured with immunoSEQ multiplex PCR; TCRdb has only the in-frame clones, and not every one. V, J and clone size are taken as reported in that table, and D and trimming were inferred from the DNA itself. The sample has fewer than 200,000 clones, roughly nine tenths seen once. The CDR3 covers 14 residues. The germline V gene encodes CDR1 SQVTM and CDR2 ANQGSEA. This TCR derives from a man between 60 and 75 years old with acute or convalescent COVID-19. J is TRBJ1-4 and V is TRBV29-1; 8 bases match TRBD1. Sequencing was done on a sample of peripheral blood. The CDR3 spells CSILGTGGGGKLFF. CDR3 in DNA: TGCTCGATTCTTGGCACAGGGGGTGGGGGAAAACTGTTTTTT.